A single T cell receptor beta chain is shown here with its context. These data are taken from a study of cytomegalovirus exposure and HLA in healthy donors. The wider study: T cells numbering about 200 million yielded 95 million to 140 million unique TCR beta sequences in an earlier analysis. Tens of millions of unique TCRs from HLA-typed donors were held in an early release of data.

Trimming removed 2 bases at V and 3 bases at J, with 12 bases between. Germline values: CDR1 LNHNV, CDR2 YYDKDF (reference sequence). CDR3 length: 15 amino acids. PCR involved 60 Vbeta and 13 Jbeta primers. The table came from immunoSEQ multiplex PCR; TCRdb's copy has only in-frame clones and leaves some out. The top ten hold about 6.9% of the sample, which has 130,000 to 150,000 clones, around 77% seen once. The receptor was isolated from a woman aged 40 to 55 in good health and CMV-seropositive. The genes are TRBV15 and TRBJ2-3, with a possible D match to TRBD2 (6 bases). Material for sequencing was PBMCs. CDR3 residues: CATSRQGGRTDTQYF. CDR3 in DNA: TGTGCCACCAGCAGACAGGGAGGACGGACAGATACGCAGTATTTT. Together with reference TRBV15 and TRBJ2-3, the CDR3 gives the full variable domain: DAMVIQNPRYQVTQFGKPVTLSCSQTLNHNVMYWYQQKSSQAPKLLFHYYDKDFNNEADTPDNFQSRRPNTSFCFLDIRSPGLGDTAMYLCATSRQGGRTDTQYFGPGTRLTVL.